One sample yielded the 6 T cell receptor beta chains listed below, sequenced in a study of cytomegalovirus exposure and HLA in healthy donors. The primer mix had 60 Vbeta and 13 Jbeta primers. Only in-frame clones appear in the TCRdb table, and some are missing; sequencing was by immunoSEQ multiplex PCR. Here the sample spans about 150,000 clones, 84% being singletons. The sample taken for sequencing was PBMCs. The receptors come from a man between 18 and 35 years old in good health and CMV-seronegative.

The V call is TRBV30, the J call TRBJ1-6, with no clear D. This CDR3 has 13 amino acids. Germline V gives CDR1 GTSNPN, CDR2 SVGIG (reference sequence). The V and J ends lost 4 bases and 13 bases respectively, with 17 bases between them. CDR3 loop: CAWTEEPGAPLHF. The CDR3 DNA reads as TGTGCCTGGACGGAGGAACCTGGAGCGCCCCTCCACTTT.

The chain is built from TRBV5-4 and TRBJ2-7; D may be TRBD1 (6 bases). The CDR3 has 15 residues. Trimming cost V 2 bases and J 3 bases, with 15 bases left between them. Germline V gene sequence: CDR1 SGHNT, CDR2 YYREEE (reference sequence). CDR3 DNA: TGTGCCAGCAGCTTAGGCCAGGGGAAGTACTACGAGCAGTACTTC. It yields the protein CASSLGQGKYYEQYF.

This rearrangement joins TRBV21-1 to TRBJ2-1; no DNA check was done on the table's D call, TRBD1. TRBV21-1 is annotated as a pseudogene. The CDR3 has 15 residues. Written as DNA, the CDR3 is TGTGCCAGCAGCAAACAGGGGGGTCCAGGGGATGAGCAGTTCTTC. Translation gives CASSKQGGPGDEQFF.

V usage is TRBV18 and J usage is TRBJ1-5, with D hard to call. Germline CDR1 and CDR2: KGHSH and LQKENI. The ends were cut back, 2 bases at V and 3 bases at J, with 8 bases in the middle. CDR3 length equals 14 residues. CDR3 in DNA: TGTGCCAGCTCACCAGTGGCAGTCAATCAGCCCCAGCATTTT. It is translated as CASSPVAVNQPQHF.

The chain combines TRBV7-9 with TRBJ1-6, with no clear D. This CDR3 comprises 15 residues. Germline V CDR1 and CDR2: SEHNR, FQNEAQ (reference sequence). With 5 bases removed from V and 5 bases from J, the gap between germline ends came to 13 bases. CDR3 coding DNA: TGTGCCAGCAGCCCCGCCCCGGGTAATAATTCACCCCTCCACTTT. As protein: CASSPAPGNNSPLHF.

Written as DNA, the CDR3 is TGTGCCAGCAGCCCGACTTACAGGGACGAGCAGTACTTC. It encodes CASSPTYRDEQYF. The rearrangement uses TRBV9 and TRBJ2-7; D may be TRBD1 (6 bases). Germline-derived CDR1 and CDR2 are SGDLS and YYNGEE. The CDR3 has 13 residues. V gave up 4 bases and J gave up 5 bases, with 13 bases separating them.